Listed here are 7 T cell receptor beta chains from one sample, sequenced in a study of post-analysis software for immune sequencing data. Regarding the study as a whole: About five TRBV segments, including TRBV5-6, TRBV5-1 and TRBV20-1, were more frequent in patients than controls.

Sequencing libraries made from TCR beta cDNA carried unique molecular identifiers. MiXCR, applied by TCRdb to the PCR reads, yields one record per CDR3 protein. The sample lists approximately 350,000 distinct CDR3 sequences, about a third occurring once. For these receptors, no antigen is known. Sequenced: blood. These receptors were taken from a girl aged 10-17 years with multiple sclerosis.

About this clonotype: An end of the junction differs from the germline gene, which may be a read error. The rearrangement links TRBV24-1 to TRBJ2-5; perhaps TRBD2 as D (7 bases). Germline values: CDR1 KGHDR, CDR2 SFDVKD. The CDR3 extends over 15 amino acids. The CDR3 coding sequence is TGTGCCGCCAGTGGCCCTAGGGGGGGAAAAGAGACCCAGTACTTC. Its protein is CAASGPRGGKETQYF.

The gene calls are TRBV29-1 and TRBJ2-5; D is unclear. The CDR3 length is 11 residues. The germline V and J ends were trimmed by 6 bases and 11 bases, with 16 bases remaining between them. CDR1 and CDR2 (germline): SQVTM, ANQGSEA. The DNA for the CDR3 is TGCAGCGTGGGGTTCTACAATGAGCAGTACTTC. Residues: CSVGFYNEQYF. Full variable domain (remainder filled in from reference TRBV29-1 and TRBJ2-5): SAVISQKPSRDICQRGTSLTIQCQVDSQVTMMFWYRQQPGQSLTLIATANQGSEATYESGFVIDKFPISRPNLTFSTLTVSNMSPEDSSIYLCSVGFYNEQYFGPGTRLLVL.

The V and J genes are TRBV12-3 or TRBV12-4 and TRBJ1-2; 8 positions match TRBD1. Trimming removed 2 bases from V and 7 bases from J; junction bases left unmatched: 9. This CDR3 spans 15 amino acids. The CDR3 DNA reads TGTGCCAGCAGTTTACAGGGGGCGCATACGGGTGGCTACACCTTC. Protein: CASSLQGAHTGGYTF.

In DNA form, the CDR3 reads TGCGCCAGCAGCTCTCAGGGAGCGGGAGTATACGAGCAGTACTTC. Translation: CASSSQGAGVYEQYF. This chain joins TRBV5-1 and TRBJ2-7; 8 nucleotides agree with TRBD2. CDR1 and CDR2 from the germline V gene are SGHRS and YFSETQ. J gave up 4 bases and V 3 bases, and 9 bases lay outside the gene matches. This CDR3 region has 15 residues.

This clonotype showed up just a few times. The CDR3 sequence: CATSDLPRNNEKLFF. DNA of the CDR3: TGTGCCACCAGTGATTTGCCTAGAAACAATGAAAAACTGTTTTTT. The chain carries TRBV24-1 and TRBJ1-4; D call uncertain. V gave up 0 bases and J gave up 5 bases, with 9 bases separating them. Germline CDR1 reads KGHDR; CDR2 reads SFDVKD. CDR3 size: 15 residues.

The V call is TRBV29-1, the J call TRBJ2-7; D is unclear. The DNA end favors TRBJ2-5, so the J call may be wrong. CDR3 length equals 11 residues. Germline CDR1 reads SQVTM; CDR2 reads ANQGSEA. The CDR3 sequence is CSVRTLETQYF. CDR3 DNA: TGCAGCGTCCGAACGTTGGAGACCCAGTACTTC.

The chain couples TRBV20-1 to TRBJ2-7; D is perhaps TRBD1 (6 bases). The CDR3 is made up of 15 amino acids. Looked up from germline, CDR1 is DFQATT and CDR2 is SNEGSKA (reference sequence). Trimming cost V 5 bases and J 2 bases, with 19 bases left between them. In nucleotides, the CDR3 is TGCAGTGCTGTCAACCGGGGCAGGGGAACCTACGAGCAGTACTTC. This gives the protein CSAVNRGRGTYEQYF.